The clone carrying this T cell receptor beta chain was counted at least ten times. Its antigen is unknown. CDR3 length: 18 amino acids. The germline V gene has CDR1 SGHRS and CDR2 YFSETQ. The junction had 16 bases not matched to a gene; V was cut back by 3 bases and J by 5 bases. These data come from a study of early T cells in non-severe SARS-CoV-2 infection. Study-wide context: Unsorted whole-blood RNA was sequenced in bulk, leaving chains unpaired. Study-wide results and limits: In VDJdb matching, anti-spike CD8 responses were favored while private and CD4 specificities went missing.

Unique molecular identifiers (one per individual cDNA molecule) were attached. MiXCR was run by TCRdb on the 5' RACE reads, yielding one entry per CDR3 protein. The table shows approximately 56,000 distinct CDR3 sequences, with about 11% occurring only once. Sequencing input: whole blood. The genes are TRBV5-1 and TRBJ2-7; 11 bases fit TRBD2. This receptor was taken from an adult who was a healthcare worker with PCR-confirmed SARS-CoV-2 infection or an uninfected control (not recorded which). CDR3 sequence reads: CASSSQPLAGGLLDEQYF. In DNA, the CDR3 is TGCGCCAGCAGCTCCCAGCCCCTAGCGGGAGGATTATTGGACGAGCAGTACTTC.